A single sample is the source of the 19 T cell receptor beta chains below, sequenced in a study of human T cells and chemical hapten exposure. One entry per CDR3 protein results from TCRdb running MiXCR on the RACE reads. This sample carries 45,000 to 60,000 distinct CDR3 sequences, roughly a tenth of them seen once, and the ten largest clones take about an eighth. Regarding time point: patch test 1, 2 weeks after DPC sensitization. The treatment was: therapeutic diphenylcyclopropenone sensitization with weekly scalp DPC. Sequencing was performed on whole blood, taken in connection with sensitization to the hapten diphenylcyclopropenone (DPC). The receptors shown here come from a woman aged 40-49 years with alopecia areata. Some clones in this sample may be carry-over from other donors' samples.

Ten or more counts support this clonotype. V gene TRBV28 combines with J gene TRBJ2-1; no clear D gene. The CDR3 extends over 11 amino acids. Germline-derived CDR1 and CDR2 are MDHEN and SYDVKM. V lost 6 bases and J 4 bases, leaving 4 bases between the germline ends. The CDR3 DNA is TGTGCCAGCAGCCGTTACAATGAGCAGTTCTTC. Its protein is CASSRYNEQFF. Drawing the rest from reference TRBV28 and TRBJ2-1, the complete variable domain is DVKVTQSSRYLVKRTGEKVFLECVQDMDHENMFWYRQDPGLGLRLIYFSYDVKMKEKGDIPEGYSVSREKKERFSLILESASTNQTSMYLCASSRYNEQFFGPGTRLTVL.

This clonotype was counted ten times or more. The chain recombines TRBV6-2 or TRBV6-3 with TRBJ2-1; the D gene could be TRBD1 or TRBD2 (5 bases each). V was cut by 9 bases and J by 2 bases, with 14 bases left in between. Germline CDR1 reads MNHEY; CDR2 reads SVGEGT. The CDR3 is made up of 14 amino acids. CDR3 DNA sequence: TGTGCCAGTAGTACGGGGACGACCTACAATGAGCAGTTCTTC. This sequence encodes CASSTGTTYNEQFF.

This clonotype was observed many times. The chain links TRBV4-3 to TRBJ2-3; D is ambiguous. The CDR3 has 14 residues. Germline V gene lookup returns CDR1 LGHNA and CDR2 YSLEER. Between the trimmed V and J ends, which lost 4 bases and 4 bases, there was a span of 12 bases. The CDR3 DNA reads as TGCGCCAGCAGCCTCCTACGAGACTCAGATACGCAGTATTTT. Translated, it gives CASSLLRDSDTQYF.

In this sample, this clonotype turned up many times. The gene calls are TRBV7-8 and TRBJ2-7; 10 bases align to TRBD2. J was trimmed by 5 bases and V by 5 bases; bases with no gene match: 6. CDR1 is SGHVS and CDR2 is FQNEAQ in the germline V gene. The CDR3 has 14 amino acids. This CDR3 reads CASSMTSGPNEQYF. DNA of the CDR3: TGTGCCAGCAGCATGACTAGCGGGCCTAACGAGCAGTACTTC.

This clonotype showed up many times. The V gene is TRBV4-1, the J gene TRBJ1-5; the D gene is possibly TRBD1 (6 bases). The germline CDR1 and CDR2 sequences are MGHRA and YSYEKL. CDR3 length equals 15 residues. The germline V and J ends were trimmed by 3 bases and 8 bases, with 17 bases remaining between them. The CDR3 protein is CASSQDWAGVEPQHF. In nucleotides, the CDR3 is TGCGCCAGCAGCCAGGACTGGGCAGGGGTTGAGCCCCAGCATTTT.

The chain links TRBV2 to TRBJ2-1, with a weak D call TRBD2 (7 bases). Germline-derived CDR1 and CDR2 are SNHLY and FYNNEI. V lost 7 bases and J lost 2, with 18 bases in between. The CDR3 extends over 16 amino acids. The CDR3 nucleotides read TGTGCCAGCATTACTCCGGGGGGCTCAACCTACAATGAGCAGTTCTTC. Amino acid sequence: CASITPGGSTYNEQFF. Complete variable domain (other parts from reference TRBV2 and TRBJ2-1): EPEVTQTPSHQVTQMGQEVILRCVPISNHLYFYWYRQILGQKVEFLVSFYNNEISEKSEIFDDQFSVERPDGSNFTLKIRSTKLEDSAMYFCASITPGGSTYNEQFFGPGTRLTVL.

This rearrangement joins TRBV30 to TRBJ2-7, with D perhaps assigned TRBD1 or TRBD2 (5 bases each). Germline V gene sequence: CDR1 GTSNPN, CDR2 SVGIG (reference sequence). The CDR3 loop spans 16 amino acids. Trimming took 7 bases from V and 2 from J, leaving 24 bases between them. The CDR3 DNA reads as TGTGCCTTCCAACCCCGGGACGTCAGAACACCCTACGAGCAGTACTTC. As protein: CAFQPRDVRTPYEQYF. Variable domain in full (rest from reference TRBV30 and TRBJ2-7): SQTIHQWPATLVQPVGSPLSLECTVEGTSNPNLYWYRQAAGRGLQLLFYSVGIGQISSEVPQNLSASRPQDRQFILSSKKLLLSDSGFYLCAFQPRDVRTPYEQYFGPGTRLTVT.

This clonotype was picked up a small number of times. The rearrangement joins TRBV7-6 to TRBJ2-2, with 10 bases matching TRBD2. Trimming cost V 4 bases and J 0 bases; bases outside gene matches: 8. The length of the CDR3 is 18 residues. Germline V gene sequence: CDR1 SGHVS, CDR2 FNYEAQ. CDR3 region: CASSSHGTSASNTGELFF. The CDR3 DNA reads TGTGCCAGCAGCTCCCATGGGACTAGCGCTTCGAACACCGGGGAGCTGTTTTTT.

In this sample, this clonotype turned up many times. V is TRBV29-1 and J is TRBJ1-2; perhaps TRBD1 as D (5 bases). Trimming took off 1 base at V and 4 bases at J, with 10 bases between the two ends. Looked up from germline, CDR1 is SQVTM and CDR2 is ANQGSEA. CDR3 length equals 13 residues. Here the CDR3 DNA reads TGCAGCGTTGAAGCGACAGTCAGCTATGGCTACACCTTC. Its protein is CSVEATVSYGYTF.

A few counts support this clonotype. The chain has TRBV18 and TRBJ1-3; D ambiguous. Trimming cost V 6 bases and J 1 base, with 19 bases left between them. Germline assignment: CDR1 KGHSH and CDR2 LQKENI. CDR3 size: 17 residues. The CDR3 sequence: CASSRALDGGSGNTIYF. CDR3 nucleotide sequence: TGTGCCAGCTCCCGTGCTTTGGACGGCGGTTCTGGAAACACCATATATTTT. Supplemented by reference TRBV18 and TRBJ1-3, the full variable domain reads NAGVMQNPRHLVRRRGQEARLRCSPMKGHSHVYWYRQLPEEGLKFMVYLQKENIIDESGMPKERFSAEFPKEGPSILRIQQVVRGDSAAYFCASSRALDGGSGNTIYFGEGSWLTVV.

The chain recombines TRBV20-1 with TRBJ2-3, with TRBD1 matching 9 bases. V was clipped by 3 bases and J by 1 base; unmatched bases: 8. The V gene's germline CDR1 is DFQATT and CDR2 SNEGSKA (reference sequence). The CDR3 is 16 amino acids. This CDR3 is CSARPGQGGGTDTQYF. CDR3 DNA: TGCAGTGCTAGGCCGGGACAGGGAGGGGGCACAGATACGCAGTATTTT.

This clonotype was recorded at least ten times. The chain couples TRBV2 to TRBJ1-1; D is uncertain. In germline, CDR1 is SNHLY, CDR2 FYNNEI. The CDR3 runs 14 residues. The V end was cut by 6 bases, the J end by 9 bases, with 20 bases between. For the CDR3, the DNA is TGTGCCAGCAGGGGAACAGAGCGTGTTCAGAAAGCTTTCTTT. It codes for CASRGTERVQKAFF.

The V call is TRBV7-2, the J call TRBJ2-7, with 9 bases that match TRBD1. This CDR3 region has 15 residues. Germline V gene sequence: CDR1 SGHTA, CDR2 FQGNSA. Germline trimming cut 5 bases from V and 5 bases from J; bases unmatched to any gene: 10. The CDR3 is CASSPAQQGANEQYF. CDR3 bases: TGTGCCAGCAGCCCCGCTCAACAGGGGGCCAACGAGCAGTACTTC.

In its sample, this clonotype was seen many times. The chain combines TRBV7-9 with TRBJ2-7; 8 nucleotides agree with TRBD1. The trim removed 4 bases at V and 2 bases at J, leaving 4 bases unmatched. The CDR3 consists of 14 residues. CDR1 is SEHNR and CDR2 is FQNEAQ in the germline V gene (reference sequence). This CDR3 is CASSSDRGPYEQYF. The DNA for the CDR3 is TGTGCCAGCAGCTCCGACAGGGGCCCCTACGAGCAGTACTTC.

V is TRBV27 and J is TRBJ2-3; D gene uncertain. Germline values: CDR1 MNHEY, CDR2 SMNVEV (reference sequence). V shed 5 bases and J shed 1 base, with 13 bases lying between them. CDR3 length: 15 amino acids. CDR3 DNA: TGTGCCAGCAGTCCCCTGGTCAGAGGCACAGATACGCAGTATTTT. Translating it yields CASSPLVRGTDTQYF.

This clonotype occurred many times. The gene calls are TRBV25-1 and TRBJ1-6; TRBD1 is a possible D gene (6 bases). V gave up 6 bases and J gave up 7 bases, with 16 bases separating them. In germline, CDR1 is MGHDK, CDR2 SYGVNS. CDR3 length equals 15 residues. CDR3 nucleotide sequence: TGTGCCAGCAGCGGAGGGGGGGCCGGGAATTCACCCCTCCACTTT. Translated: CASSGGGAGNSPLHF.

Remarks on this clonotype: One end of the junction fails to match germline, which may point to a read error. This chain links TRBV2 with TRBJ2-2, with 8 bases lining up with TRBD1. Germline-derived CDR1 and CDR2 are SNHLY and FYNNEI. This CDR3 has 14 amino acids. The CDR3 is CAGRTGSNTGELFF. The CDR3 DNA sequence: TGTGCCGGCAGGACAGGGTCGAACACCGGGGAGCTGTTTTTT.

This clonotype was counted at least ten times. This chain uses TRBV4-2 with TRBJ2-1; 8 bases line up with TRBD2. J was trimmed by 0 bases and V by 0 bases; bases with no gene match: 7. Germline assignment: CDR1 LGHNA and CDR2 YNFKEQ. This CDR3 region has 18 residues. Written as DNA, the CDR3 is TGTGCCAGCAGCCAAGACGGTAGCGGGGAGAGCTCCTACAATGAGCAGTTCTTC. It yields the protein CASSQDGSGESSYNEQFF.

The table lists this clonotype with many counts. The chain recombines TRBV20-1 with TRBJ1-6; TRBD1 agrees at 9 bases. V lost 6 bases, J lost 10 bases, and 13 bases stayed unmatched. CDR3 length equals 15 residues. Germline values: CDR1 DFQATT, CDR2 SNEGSKA (reference sequence). The CDR3 is CSAAAGGQGRSPLHF. In nucleotides, the CDR3 is TGCAGTGCAGCGGCAGGGGGACAGGGCCGATCACCCCTCCACTTT.